Below, one T cell receptor (beta chain) is given with its context. What it binds is unknown. This sample is drawn from a study of relationships among human T cell subsets. TCR alpha and beta CDR3s were amplified from mRNA by semiquantitative ARM-PCR. In ARM-PCR, communal superprimers followed tagged nested gene-specific primers for exponential amplification. TCRdb re-called the multiplex PCR reads through MiXCR, storing one row per CDR3 protein. The table has 2,800 or so distinct CDR3 sequences, 70% to 85% seen once. Trimming left V 3 bases short and J 2 bases short, with 10 bases between. Germline-derived CDR1 and CDR2 are MNHEY and SMNVEV (reference sequence). This CDR3 contains 14 residues. Study outcomes and limitations: T cell counts were not recorded for a couple of pan T samples. Over 55% of CD8+ cytotoxic sequences came from clones with over 100 reads. The seven subsets showed no significant differences in gene usage or CDR3 length.

This sequence joins TRBV27 and TRBJ1-1; perhaps TRBD1 as D (6 bases). Sequenced material: total T cells sorted from blood. This TCR was recovered from a man aged 35 to 55 in good health. The CDR3 region is CASSFVGGNTEAFF. The CDR3 DNA reads as TGTGCCAGCAGTTTCGTAGGGGGAAACACTGAAGCTTTCTTT.